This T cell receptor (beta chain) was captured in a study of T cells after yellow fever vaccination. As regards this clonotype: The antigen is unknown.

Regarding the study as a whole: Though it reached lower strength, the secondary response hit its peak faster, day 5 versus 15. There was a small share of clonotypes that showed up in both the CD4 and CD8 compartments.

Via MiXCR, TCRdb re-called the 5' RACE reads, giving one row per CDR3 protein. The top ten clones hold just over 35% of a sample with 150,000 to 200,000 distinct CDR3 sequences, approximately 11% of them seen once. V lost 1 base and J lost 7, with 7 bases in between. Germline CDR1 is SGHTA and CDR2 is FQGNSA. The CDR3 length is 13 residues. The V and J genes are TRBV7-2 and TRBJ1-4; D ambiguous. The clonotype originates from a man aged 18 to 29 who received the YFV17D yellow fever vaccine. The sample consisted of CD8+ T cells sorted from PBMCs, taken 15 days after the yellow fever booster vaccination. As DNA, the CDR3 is TGTGCCAGCAGCTTAGGGAACGTTGAAAAACTGTTTTTT. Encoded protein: CASSLGNVEKLFF.